This entry features one TCR beta chain sequence. The antigen remains undetermined. TCRdb reprocessed the 5' RACE reads; each CDR3 protein has one entry and no DNA is given. Recorded for this sample: about 460,000 distinct CDR3 sequences. This entry comes from a study of T cells expressing NK-cell markers. Study-level background: Within the sequenced cohort of eight donors, seven exhibited HCMV seropositivity and one was seronegative.

Germline CDR1 reads SEHNR; CDR2 reads FQNEAQ (reference sequence). The CDR3 consists of 15 residues. Overall study results and limits: Four of the donors also had these clonotypes leading their CD3+CD56-NKG2C+ fraction. NKG2C+ dominant clonotype frequencies in six or seven donors were roughly 1.0-7.5% of CD8+ T cells.

The rearrangement links TRBV7-9 to TRBJ1-1; with no DNA, the TCRdb D assignment of TRBD1 cannot be verified. The material sequenced was blood T cells: a sorted CD56 or NKG2C T cell subset, CD4+ or CD8+ T cells, or bulk PBMC T cells (not recorded which). This clonotype was sampled from a woman aged 45-65 years in good health. The chain's CDR3 is CASSLRRQGPKEAFF.